The 17 T cell receptor beta chains listed next were all sequenced from one sample in a study of cytomegalovirus exposure and HLA in healthy donors. Both 60 Vbeta primers and 13 Jbeta primers went into the PCR. Method: immunoSEQ multiplex PCR; TCRdb's copy keeps in-frame clones and lacks some. The table lists roughly 120,000 clones, 70% to 85% of them singletons. The material sequenced was PBMCs. All receptors come from a woman aged 35 to 49 in good health and CMV-seropositive.

The chain joins TRBV7-2 to TRBJ1-5, with unresolved D. Germline V gives CDR1 SGHTA, CDR2 FQGNSA. The CDR3 has 12 residues. Trimming left V 5 bases short and J 4 bases short, with 6 bases between. The CDR3 DNA sequence: TGTGCCAGCAGCCCCCCAAATCAGCCCCAGCATTTT. Translation gives CASSPPNQPQHF.

The chain links TRBV10-2 to TRBJ1-4, with 8 bases that match TRBD1. Losses at the gene ends were 6 bases for V and 7 bases for J; bases not matched to a gene: 7. Germline V lookup: CDR1 WSHSY, CDR2 SAAADI. This CDR3 region has 14 residues. CDR3 in DNA: TGCGCCAGCAGGCCTAACGGACAGGGTGAAAAACTGTTTTTT. Amino acid sequence: CASRPNGQGEKLFF.

This clone was found once. The J gene is TRBJ2-7, the V gene TRBV11-2; tentatively, D is TRBD1 (6 bases). The CDR3 totals 19 residues. Germline loops: CDR1 SGHAT, CDR2 FQNNGV. The germline V and J ends were trimmed by 0 bases and 0 bases, with 21 bases remaining between them. The CDR3 region has the DNA TGTGCCAGCAGCTTAGATCAAACCGACAGGTGGGATAGCTCCTACGAGCAGTACTTC. Translation gives CASSLDQTDRWDSSYEQYF. Full variable domain (outside the CDR3, taken from reference TRBV11-2 and TRBJ2-7): EAGVAQSPRYKIIEKRQSVAFWCNPISGHATLYWYQQILGQGPKLLIQFQNNGVVDDSQLPKDRFSAERLKGVDSTLKIQPAKLEDSAVYLCASSLDQTDRWDSSYEQYFGPGTRLTVT.

This clone came up once. The chain combines TRBV28 with TRBJ2-3; 13 nucleotides match TRBD2. CDR3 length: 15 residues. CDR1 is MDHEN and CDR2 is SYDVKM in the germline V gene. The V and J ends lost 2 bases and 8 bases, in that order; junction bases with no gene match: 4. CDR3: CASSLGTSGIITQYF. The CDR3 DNA follows: TGTGCCAGCAGTTTAGGGACTAGCGGGATTATTACGCAGTATTTT.

The chain carries TRBV7-6 and TRBJ1-3, with D possibly TRBD1 on 6 matching bases. Looked up from germline, CDR1 is SGHVS and CDR2 is FNYEAQ. Trimming removed 1 base from V and 0 bases from J, with 10 bases in between. This CDR3 region has 16 residues. In DNA, the CDR3 is TGTGCCAGCAGCTTAGGGACAGCCTCCTCTGGAAACACCATATATTTT. The encoded protein is CASSLGTASSGNTIYF. The whole variable domain, remainder taken from reference TRBV7-6 and TRBJ1-3, is GAGVSQSPRYKVTKRGQDVALRCDPISGHVSLYWYRQALGQGPEFLTYFNYEAQQDKSGLPNDRFSAERPEGSISTLTIQRTEQRDSAMYRCASSLGTASSGNTIYFGEGSWLTVV.

The chain links TRBV10-1 to TRBJ2-2; the match to TRBD1 covers 8 bases. The CDR3 loop spans 14 amino acids. Germline-derived CDR1 and CDR2 are WNHNN and SYGVQD (reference sequence). With V trimmed by 5 bases and J by 6 bases, 5 bases remained unmatched. CDR3: CASSNTQGAGELFF. CDR3 DNA sequence: TGCGCCAGCAGTAATACACAGGGGGCCGGGGAGCTGTTTTTT.

V and J are TRBV6-5 and TRBJ2-3; D unresolved. Germline V gives CDR1 MNHEY, CDR2 SVGAGI. CDR3 length equals 14 residues. V was trimmed by 0 bases and J by 0 bases, leaving 4 bases between them. CDR3 DNA sequence: TGTGCCAGCAGTTACTCGACTAGCACAGATACGCAGTATTTT. Protein product: CASSYSTSTDTQYF.

The genes are TRBV30 and TRBJ2-7; TRBD2 matches 8 bases. CDR3 length equals 14 residues. Germline-derived CDR1 and CDR2 are GTSNPN and SVGIG (reference sequence). The trim removed 0 bases at V and 3 bases at J, leaving 4 bases unmatched. The CDR3 loop is CAWSVGLAGYEQYF. The DNA of the CDR3 is TGTGCCTGGAGTGTAGGGCTAGCGGGCTACGAGCAGTACTTC.

The CDR3 sequence: CASSATSGDTQYF. CDR3 bases: TGTGCCAGCAGCGCTACTAGCGGAGATACGCAGTATTTT. This chain links TRBV28 with TRBJ2-3; 8 bases line up with TRBD2. Germline CDR1 reads MDHEN; CDR2 reads SYDVKM. CDR3 size: 13 residues. V was pared by 6 bases and J by 5 bases, with 4 bases of the junction left unmatched.

The V call is TRBV28, the J call TRBJ1-5; 8 nucleotides match TRBD1. CDR3 length: 16 amino acids. The V segment lost 5 bases and the J segment 2 bases; nucleotides outside the gene matches: 8. Germline CDR1 is MDHEN and CDR2 is SYDVKM. DNA for the CDR3: TGTGCCAGCAGTCCCCGGACAGGGTCGGGCAATCAGCCCCAGCATTTT. Translating it yields CASSPRTGSGNQPQHF. Based on the CDR3 plus reference TRBV28 and TRBJ1-5, the full variable domain is DVKVTQSSRYLVKRTGEKVFLECVQDMDHENMFWYRQDPGLGLRLIYFSYDVKMKEKGDIPEGYSVSREKKERFSLILESASTNQTSMYLCASSPRTGSGNQPQHFGDGTRLSIL.

The rearrangement links TRBV6-5 to TRBJ1-2, with 10 bases matching TRBD1. Germline lookup yields CDR1 MNHEY and CDR2 SVGAGI. CDR3 length equals 13 residues. V lost 10 bases and J lost 2; bases outside the gene matches: 4. The CDR3 bases are TGTGCCATCGGACAGGGGGTGAACTATGGCTACACCTTC. Its translation: CAIGQGVNYGYTF.

This sequence joins TRBV6-1 and TRBJ2-5; D may be TRBD1 (6 bases). Trimming left V 3 bases short and J 1 base short, with 9 bases between. The CDR3 is 14 amino acids. Germline assignment: CDR1 MNHNS and CDR2 SASEGT. CDR3 DNA: TGTGCCAGCAGTGATGGGGACATCCAAGAGACCCAGTACTTC. Translation gives CASSDGDIQETQYF.

The table lists this clone with a few counts. This rearrangement joins TRBV5-4 to TRBJ2-7, with 10 bases matching TRBD2. The germline CDR1 and CDR2 sequences are SGHNT and YYREEE (reference sequence). The CDR3 totals 16 residues. With 4 bases clipped from V and 4 bases from J, the junction kept 11 bases outside the gene matches. The CDR3 is CASSPAGLAIGYEQYF. For the CDR3, the DNA is TGTGCCAGCAGCCCGGCGGGACTAGCGATCGGTTACGAGCAGTACTTC. Full variable domain (rest looked up from reference TRBV5-4 and TRBJ2-7): ETGVTQSPTHLIKTRGQQVTLRCSSQSGHNTVSWYQQALGQGPQFIFQYYREEENGRGNFPPRFSGLQFPNYSSELNVNALELDDSALYLCASSPAGLAIGYEQYFGPGTRLTVT.

The gene calls are TRBV19 and TRBJ2-2; 8 bases are shared with TRBD2. The CDR3 covers 15 residues. The germline gives CDR1 LNHDA, CDR2 SQIVND (reference sequence). J gave up 1 base and V 3 bases, and 1 base lay outside the gene matches. Here the CDR3 reads CASSMLAGNTGELFF. Written as DNA, the CDR3 is TGTGCCAGTAGTATGCTAGCGGGGAACACCGGGGAGCTGTTTTTT. Variable domain in full (rest from reference TRBV19 and TRBJ2-2): DGGITQSPKYLFRKEGQNVTLSCEQNLNHDAMYWYRQDPGQGLRLIYYSQIVNDFQKGDIAEGYSVSREKKESFPLTVTSAQKNPTAFYLCASSMLAGNTGELFFGEGSRLTVL.

This clone came up a few times. The rearrangement joins TRBV28 to TRBJ2-5; the match to TRBD2 covers 10 bases. CDR1 is MDHEN and CDR2 is SYDVKM in the germline V gene. This CDR3 region has 19 residues. V lost 7 bases to trimming and J lost 4 bases; unmatched junction nucleotides: 21. The CDR3 DNA reads TGTGCCAGCACCCAGGCGGGTGGGTCTAGCGGGAGTTCACGAGAGACCCAGTACTTC. Translated, it gives CASTQAGGSSGSSRETQYF.

The J gene is TRBJ1-1, the V gene TRBV28; TRBD1 matches 7 bases. Germline values: CDR1 MDHEN, CDR2 SYDVKM. After removal of 4 bases from V and 7 bases from J, the junction contained 3 bases not matched to a gene. The CDR3 covers 12 residues. CDR3 sequence reads: CASSSGGGEAFF. The CDR3 bases are TGTGCCAGCAGTTCAGGGGGAGGTGAAGCTTTCTTT.

The chain uses TRBV14 and TRBJ2-4, with D perhaps TRBD2 (6 bases). Trimming shortened V by 0 bases and J by 7 bases, and 10 bases separated the two germline ends. Germline CDR1 and CDR2: SGHDN and FVKESK. The CDR3 contains 14 residues. CDR3 in amino acids: CASSQDHGTNIQYF. Written as DNA, the CDR3 is TGTGCCAGCAGCCAAGATCATGGGACTAACATTCAGTACTTC.